This TCR beta chain derives from a study of blood T cell repertoires in COVID-19. Across the study: Researchers got acute and convalescent COVID-19 samples from the United States, Italy and Spain. T cells, B-cell-depleted T cells, or PBMCs provided the cDNA or gDNA that served as material.

As processed by the authors: Amplifying reference gene primers gave estimates of nucleated cell counts. Repertoires were generated with immunoSEQ multiplex PCR, while TCRdb's copy carries only in-frame clones and drops some. The V and J calls and clone size come from that table; D and trimming were worked out from the DNA. The sample carries approximately 330,000 clones, about 87% recorded once. The germline V gene has CDR1 MDHEN and CDR2 SYDVKM. The CDR3 loop spans 12 amino acids. Trimming took 11 bases from V and 0 from J, leaving 9 bases between them. The sequence derives from a young man with COVID-19, enrolled during active disease. The sequencing input was peripheral blood. The V and J genes are TRBV28 and TRBJ2-3; D is possibly TRBD2 (5 bases). This chain's CDR3 is CAHRGSTDTQYF. For the CDR3, the DNA is TGTGCCCATCGGGGAAGCACAGATACGCAGTATTTT.